This T cell receptor beta chain comes out of a study of blood T cell repertoires in COVID-19. The overall study: Specimens from acute and convalescent COVID-19 originated in the United States, Italy and Spain. Sample material is recorded as cDNA or gDNA derived from T cells, B-cell-depleted T cells, or PBMCs.

Germline assignment: CDR1 MNHEY and CDR2 SVGEGT. This CDR3 is built from 15 residues. The V and J ends lost 0 bases and 2 bases respectively, with 11 bases between them. Clinical history reported by participants formed the basis on which cohorts were assigned. In the original workflow: For nucleated cells, counts were estimated from reference gene primer amplification. Assay used: immunoSEQ multiplex PCR; TCRdb lists only in-frame clones, some missing. V, J and clone size derive from that table, while D and trimming were established from the DNA sequence. The sample contains fewer than 200,000 clones, 83% of which appear only once.

This clonotype originated in a woman aged 50 to 60 in a cohort exposed to, infected with or recovered from COVID-19 (not recorded which). The chain links TRBV6-2 or TRBV6-3 to TRBJ2-7; unclear D gene. Sequenced sample: PBMCs or T cells enriched from blood (not recorded which). DNA for the CDR3: TGTGCCAGCAGTTACTCGATCAGCGACGCCTACGAGCAGTACTTC. It encodes CASSYSISDAYEQYF.